This T cell receptor (beta chain) was sequenced in a study of OX40 agonist ivuxolimab in advanced cancers. The wider study: Ivuxolimab is an agonistic anti-OX40 (CD134) antibody, and patients were treated with it. Patients with prior anti-PD-1, anti-PD-L1 or anti-CTLA-4 therapy were eligible; 40% to 45% had some.

TCRdb keeps only in-frame clones here, not all; method: immunoSEQ multiplex PCR. The profile shows roughly 60,000 clones, less than 90% of them singletons. CDR3 size: 13 residues. Germline V gives CDR1 SNHLY, CDR2 FYNNEI. Deletions cut 1 base from V and 8 bases from J, with 6 bases between. The clonotype was recovered from an adult with an advanced solid tumor such as melanoma, head and neck, liver or kidney cancer. The input for sequencing was CD4+ or CD8+ T cells sorted from blood, taken in a trial of the OX40 agonist ivuxolimab. This chain uses TRBV2 with TRBJ1-6; unclear D gene. As DNA, the CDR3 is TGTGCCAGCAGTGAAGAAGTTCATTCACCCCTCCACTTT. Its protein is CASSEEVHSPLHF.